This T cell receptor (beta chain) appears in the sequencing data of a study of response to subunit inactivated influenza vaccine. CDR1 is MNHEY, CDR2 SMNVEV, per germline (reference sequence). V lost 2 bases and J 5 bases, leaving 4 bases between the germline ends. The CDR3 contains 11 residues. Broader study findings: Each seasonal influenza vaccination, the authors suggested, recruits few new T cells.

TCRdb used MiXCR to reprocess the RT-PCR reads, holding one entry per CDR3 protein. The table shows 400,000 to 650,000 distinct CDR3 sequences, with approximately 7.2% occurring only once. This clonotype was seen more than once but under ten times. Its antigen is undetermined. Sequencing used PBMCs from blood, obtained around 2 years after vaccination. The J gene is TRBJ2-7, the V gene TRBV27; D gene ambiguous. The TCR originated in a man between 50 and 75 years old who received an inactivated influenza vaccine. The CDR3 DNA follows: TGTGCCAGCAGTTTAGACGACGAGCAGTACTTC. Translation gives CASSLDDEQYF.